This TCR beta chain was captured in a study of early T cells in non-severe SARS-CoV-2 infection. Whole-study context: Chains were unpaired, as sequencing was done on bulk RNA from unsorted whole blood.

Individual cDNA molecules were tagged with unique molecular identifiers. TCRdb fed the 5' RACE reads into MiXCR, producing one record per CDR3 protein. The table has about 64,000 distinct CDR3 sequences, 20% seen once. This clonotype appeared many times. Trimming left V 5 bases short and J 1 base short, with 11 bases between. This CDR3 spans 14 amino acids. V is TRBV12-3 or TRBV12-4 and J is TRBJ1-1; D ambiguous. The receptor comes from an adult who was a healthcare worker with PCR-confirmed SARS-CoV-2 infection or an uninfected control (not recorded which). The sequenced sample was whole blood, obtained at baseline. The chain's CDR3 is CASSALVSNTEAFF. CDR3 sequence (DNA): TGTGCCAGCAGTGCCCTTGTCTCGAACACTGAAGCTTTCTTT.